This is a list of T cell receptor beta chains from one sample in a study of T cells after yellow fever vaccination. TCRdb independently ran MiXCR on the 5' RACE reads; one entry per CDR3 protein. The sample yields 40,000 or so distinct CDR3 sequences, 6% to 7% seen once. The sample consisted of CD8+ T cells not binding an NS4B(214-222) dextramer, sorted from PBMCs, taken 45 days after the yellow fever booster vaccination. Receptors originate from a man aged 30 to 39 who received the YFV17D yellow fever vaccine. Both conserved end residues are part of each CDR3. The order of the fields is D gene, J gene, clone size, V gene, CDR3 protein, CDR3 DNA. The D gene is left open where the match is weak. The size field is filled for only some rows; it gives once, few, many or a size class.

NA TRBJ2-1 many TRBV28 CASIRSHGAFNEQFF TGTGCCAGCATTCGATCCCACGGCGCCTTCAATGAGCAGTTCTTC
NA TRBJ1-1 many TRBV24-1 CATSDQDSTEAFF TGTGCCACCAGTGACCAGGACAGTACTGAAGCTTTCTTT
TRBD2 TRBJ2-7 many TRBV4-3 CASSEDSGRALEQYF TGCGCCAGCAGCGAAGACAGCGGGAGGGCCCTCGAGCAGTACTTC
NA TRBJ2-5 many TRBV4-3 CASSPFGSKQETQYF TGCGCCAGCAGCCCGTTTGGGAGTAAACAAGAGACCCAGTACTTC
TRBD2 TRBJ2-1 NA TRBV3-1 CASSQDWGLAHEQFF TGTGCCAGCAGCCAAGATTGGGGACTAGCCCATGAGCAGTTCTTC
TRBD2 TRBJ2-3 many TRBV2 CASKASGSSDTQYF TGTGCCAGCAAGGCTAGCGGGAGCTCAGATACGCAGTATTTT
NA TRBJ2-4 many TRBV2 CASSEEGGVRDIQYF TGTGCCAGCAGTGAAGAGGGGGGCGTACGAGACATTCAGTACTTC
NA TRBJ2-1 many TRBV20-1 CSARGTDHYNEQFF TGCAGTGCTAGAGGGACGGATCACTACAATGAGCAGTTCTTC
TRBD1 TRBJ1-2 few TRBV29-1 CSVDSGTGYGYTF TGCAGCGTTGACAGCGGGACAGGGTATGGCTACACCTTC
NA TRBJ1-5 many TRBV20-1 CSARPRGSNQPQHF TGCAGTGCTAGGCCCAGGGGTAGCAATCAGCCCCAGCATTTT
NA TRBJ1-3 many TRBV7-6 CASSLDSSGNTIYF TGTGCCAGCAGCTTAGATTCCTCTGGAAACACCATATATTTT
TRBD2 TRBJ2-2 many TRBV6-5 CASSTTAASGRDTGELFF TGTGCCAGCAGTACGACGGCCGCTAGCGGGAGAGATACCGGGGAGCTGTTTTTT
NA TRBJ1-4 many TRBV4-3 CASSQHGGNEKLFF TGCGCCAGCAGTCAACATGGGGGTAATGAAAAACTGTTTTTT
NA TRBJ2-2 NA TRBV9 CASSIRTGELFF TGTGCCAGCAGCATACGGACCGGGGAGCTGTTTTTT
NA TRBJ2-7 many TRBV5-1 CASSLGQGTHEQYF TGCGCCAGCAGCTTGGGCCAGGGGACCCACGAGCAGTACTTC
NA TRBJ2-3 many TRBV30 CAYRDGSWDTQYF TGTGCCTACCGGGACGGAAGCTGGGATACGCAGTATTTT